The 12 T cell receptor beta chains below come from one sample, sequenced in a study of cytomegalovirus exposure and HLA in healthy donors. Use of 60 Vbeta and 13 Jbeta primers characterized the PCR. TCRdb's copy holds only in-frame clones and misses some; the assay was immunoSEQ multiplex PCR. The sample lists 110,000 or so clones, around 77% seen once, with around 5.2% in the top ten. The sequenced sample consisted of PBMCs. The receptors were sampled from a man aged 45-65 years in good health and CMV-seropositive.

The chain employs TRBV28 and TRBJ2-3; 7 nucleotides agree with TRBD1. Germline CDR1 is MDHEN and CDR2 is SYDVKM. J lost 11 bases, V lost 6 bases, and 5 bases had no gene match. The CDR3 contains 11 residues. In DNA form, the CDR3 reads TGTGCCAGCAGCTCAGGGGGACAGCAGTATTTT. This sequence encodes CASSSGGQQYF.

V is TRBV2 and J is TRBJ1-5; tentative D call: TRBD1 (5 bases). Germline CDR1 SNHLY, CDR2 FYNNEI. Trimming removed 6 bases from V and 4 bases from J, with 13 bases in between. This CDR3 is built from 14 residues. CDR3 sequence: CASRVGGGNQPQHF. The DNA for the CDR3 is TGTGCCAGCAGGGTGGGGGGAGGAAATCAGCCCCAGCATTTT.

The gene calls are TRBV5-1 and TRBJ2-1; 8 bases line up with TRBD2. The V gene end was trimmed by 2 bases and the J gene end by 7 bases; junction bases not matched to a gene: 2. Germline values: CDR1 SGHRS, CDR2 YFSETQ. The CDR3 sequence is 13 residues long. For the CDR3, the DNA is TGCGCCAGCAGCTTATCTAGCGGGAATGAGCAGTTCTTC. It specifies CASSLSSGNEQFF.

The V call is TRBV15, the J call TRBJ2-7; D may be TRBD1 (6 bases). Germline lookup yields CDR1 LNHNV and CDR2 YYDKDF (reference sequence). Trimming removed 5 bases at V and 5 bases at J, with 19 bases between. The CDR3 is 15 residues long. The CDR3 here is CATSQPPTGLHEQYF. CDR3 DNA sequence: TGTGCCACCAGCCAGCCCCCGACAGGATTACACGAGCAGTACTTC. The whole variable domain, remainder taken from reference TRBV15 and TRBJ2-7, is DAMVIQNPRYQVTQFGKPVTLSCSQTLNHNVMYWYQQKSSQAPKLLFHYYDKDFNNEADTPDNFQSRRPNTSFCFLDIRSPGLGDTAMYLCATSQPPTGLHEQYFGPGTRLTVT.

The chain is built from TRBV19 and TRBJ1-2, with D possibly matching TRBD1 (5 bases). Trimming removed 3 bases at V and 7 bases at J, with 15 bases between. Germline assignment: CDR1 LNHDA and CDR2 SQIVND (reference sequence). This CDR3 contains 14 residues. For the CDR3, the DNA is TGTGCCAGTAGTATGGGGCAGGTACTTCGTGGCTACACCTTC. Protein sequence: CASSMGQVLRGYTF.

The table lists this clone with a few counts. This rearrangement joins TRBV4-2 to TRBJ1-2; 10 nucleotides line up with TRBD1. The CDR3 has 15 residues. Germline V gives CDR1 LGHNA, CDR2 YNFKEQ. Losses at the gene ends were 5 bases for V and 6 bases for J; bases not matched to a gene: 9. Written as DNA, the CDR3 is TGTGCCAGCAGCTCCAGACAGGGGGCGAGGGATGGCTACACCTTC. Residues: CASSSRQGARDGYTF.

The genes are TRBV5-4 and TRBJ2-7; the match to TRBD2 covers 7 bases. Germline CDR1 reads SGHNT; CDR2 reads YYREEE (reference sequence). The CDR3 has 15 amino acids. With V trimmed by 2 bases and J by 0 bases, 5 bases remained unmatched. Here the CDR3 reads CASSLAGIASYEQYF. The DNA for the CDR3 is TGTGCCAGCAGCTTAGCGGGGATCGCCTCCTACGAGCAGTACTTC. The full variable domain, in which reference TRBV5-4 and TRBJ2-7 provide the parts outside the CDR3, is ETGVTQSPTHLIKTRGQQVTLRCSSQSGHNTVSWYQQALGQGPQFIFQYYREEENGRGNFPPRFSGLQFPNYSSELNVNALELDDSALYLCASSLAGIASYEQYFGPGTRLTVT.

The chain couples TRBV4-1 to TRBJ1-6, with 7 bases identical to TRBD1. Losses at the gene ends were 2 bases for V and 7 bases for J; bases not matched to a gene: 2. Per germline, CDR1 MGHRA and CDR2 YSYEKL. CDR3 length: 14 residues. Here the CDR3 reads CASSQRGPNSPLHF. In DNA, the CDR3 is TGCGCCAGCAGCCAAAGGGGGCCGAATTCACCCCTCCACTTT.

The genes are TRBV5-1 and TRBJ2-5; a possible D gene is TRBD1 (5 bases). CDR3 length: 14 amino acids. The V end was cut by 0 bases, the J end by 3 bases, with 9 bases between. Germline V lookup: CDR1 SGHRS, CDR2 YFSETQ. The CDR3 protein is CASSLGRREETQYF. Here the CDR3 DNA reads TGCGCCAGCAGCTTGGGGCGCAGGGAAGAGACCCAGTACTTC.

This chain joins TRBV5-6 and TRBJ1-3; 9 bases agree with TRBD1. The CDR3 covers 14 residues. The germline gives CDR1 SGHDT, CDR2 YYEEEE. Trimming removed 6 bases from V and 4 bases from J; junction bases left unmatched: 5. CDR3 in DNA: TGTGCCAGCACTAACAGGGGGCGAGGAAACACCATATATTTT. Translating it yields CASTNRGRGNTIYF. The complete variable domain, with remaining parts taken from reference TRBV5-6 and TRBJ1-3, reads DAGVTQSPTHLIKTRGQQVTLRCSPKSGHDTVSWYQQALGQGPQFIFQYYEEEERQRGNFPDRFSGHQFPNYSSELNVNALLLGDSALYLCASTNRGRGNTIYFGEGSWLTVV.

CDR3 residues: CATSAGGGGKETQYF. CDR3 nucleotides: TGTGCCACCAGCGCCGGAGGGGGAGGGAAAGAGACCCAGTACTTC. This chain uses TRBV10-3 with TRBJ2-5; possible D gene TRBD2, 7 bases. V lost 10 bases to trimming and J lost 3 bases, with 21 bases between them. Per the germline V gene, CDR1 is ENHRY and CDR2 is SYGVKD. The length of the CDR3 is 15 residues.

V and J are TRBV5-4 and TRBJ1-2; D may be TRBD1 (5 bases). This CDR3 has 13 amino acids. Trimming stripped 0 bases from V and 14 bases from J, with 17 bases between. The germline V gene has CDR1 SGHNT and CDR2 YYREEE (reference sequence). Here the CDR3 DNA reads TGTGCCAGCAGCTTGGAGGGGCCGTCCGGCATAACCTTC. Its protein is CASSLEGPSGITF.